The entry below describes one TCR beta chain. Its antigen is unidentified. Germline CDR1 and CDR2: SNHLY and FYNNEI. This CDR3 has 18 residues. With 7 bases clipped from V and 2 bases from J, the junction kept 11 bases outside the gene matches. The sample is drawn from a study of blood T cells in healthy people across ages. Regarding the study as a whole: More naive CD4+ cells and higher diversity were found in long-lived than in aged donors.

Each individual donor underwent a draw of about 9.9 milliliters of peripheral blood. Together with a sample-barcoded 5' primer, a J-beta primer mix was included in a second PCR lasting about 7 to 12 cycles. From the 5' RACE reads, TCRdb called clonotypes with MiXCR, one entry per CDR3 protein. In the table there are around 520,000 distinct CDR3 sequences, roughly a quarter of which are singletons. This sample was also put to use in a study of T cells of mothers and their children. That report notes: Every mother supplied over 8 million TCR beta CDR3 reads and every child about 3 million.

The TCR comes from a boy aged 2 to 10 in good health. The specimen sequenced was blood. V and J are TRBV2 and TRBJ2-5; 15 bases agree with TRBD2. The CDR3, as DNA: TGTGCCAGCAACCCCGGGACTAGCGGGGGGTACCTACAAGAGACCCAGTACTTC. It encodes CASNPGTSGGYLQETQYF.